The 16 T cell receptor beta chains presented below share a single source sample, sequenced in a study of T cell clones after liver transplantation. The method was immunoSEQ multiplex PCR; TCRdb's version includes in-frame clones alone and lacks a portion of them. The sample holds 55,000 or so clones; 70% to 80% are singletons and the top ten take 15%. Source: CD4+ T cells from blood, taken before liver transplant. The receptors here all came from a human donor who received a liver transplant.

The chain combines TRBV7-6 with TRBJ2-7; 9 nucleotides match TRBD1. This CDR3 is 14 amino acids long. V lost 6 bases, J lost 2 bases, and 5 bases stayed unmatched. Germline V lookup: CDR1 SGHVS, CDR2 FNYEAQ. The CDR3 loop is CASSWGQGPYEQYF. Written as DNA, the CDR3 is TGTGCCAGCAGTTGGGGACAGGGCCCCTACGAGCAGTACTTC. Full variable domain (missing parts from reference TRBV7-6 and TRBJ2-7): GAGVSQSPRYKVTKRGQDVALRCDPISGHVSLYWYRQALGQGPEFLTYFNYEAQQDKSGLPNDRFSAERPEGSISTLTIQRTEQRDSAMYRCASSWGQGPYEQYFGPGTRLTVT.

The chain combines TRBV27 with TRBJ2-7; 7 bases are a match to TRBD1. Trimming cost V 5 bases and J 0 bases; bases outside gene matches: 7. The germline V gene has CDR1 MNHEY and CDR2 SMNVEV (reference sequence). This CDR3 comprises 15 residues. DNA for the CDR3: TGTGCCAGCAGTCGGGGACAGTTCCACTCCTACGAGCAGTACTTC. Translating gives CASSRGQFHSYEQYF.

This clone has just a few counts. The CDR3 DNA follows: TGTGCCAGCAGCCCCGGGACAGGGCTCAATGAGCAGTTCTTC. Translated: CASSPGTGLNEQFF. The chain employs TRBV11-3 and TRBJ2-1; 9 nucleotides match TRBD1. V lost 5 bases and J lost 6; bases outside the gene matches: 5. The CDR3 runs 14 residues. The germline CDR1 and CDR2 sequences are SGHNT and YENEEA.

The chain recombines TRBV27 with TRBJ1-5; D perhaps matches TRBD1 (6 bases). Trimming cost V 4 bases and J 7 bases, with 11 bases left between them. This CDR3 contains 13 residues. The germline CDR1 and CDR2 sequences are MNHEY and SMNVEV (reference sequence). CDR3 DNA: TGTGCCAGCAGTTCCGCTCAGGGGCAGCCCCAGCATTTT. Translated: CASSSAQGQPQHF.

This chain uses TRBV28 with TRBJ2-7; 9 bases are shared with TRBD1. CDR1 and CDR2 (germline): MDHEN, SYDVKM. CDR3 length: 16 amino acids. The trim removed 4 bases at V and 3 bases at J, leaving 10 bases unmatched. This CDR3 reads CASSSSGTGTIYEQYF. CDR3 coding DNA: TGTGCCAGCAGTTCCTCCGGGACAGGGACCATCTACGAGCAGTACTTC.

The rearrangement links TRBV11-3 to TRBJ2-2, with D tentatively TRBD1 (6 bases). Deletions cut 5 bases from V and 0 bases from J, with 10 bases between. This CDR3 is built from 15 residues. The germline CDR1 and CDR2 sequences are SGHNT and YENEEA. CDR3 DNA: TGTGCCAGCAGCGCTACAGGGTCGAACACCGGGGAGCTGTTTTTT. It translates to CASSATGSNTGELFF. The whole variable domain, remainder taken from reference TRBV11-3 and TRBJ2-2, is EAGVVQSPRYKIIEKKQPVAFWCNPISGHNTLYWYLQNLGQGPELLIRYENEEAVDDSQLPKDRFSAERLKGVDSTLKIQPAELGDSAVYLCASSATGSNTGELFFGEGSRLTVL.

The chain carries TRBV7-2 and TRBJ1-3, with D possibly TRBD1 on 6 matching bases. V dropped 2 bases and J dropped 5 bases, with 10 bases sitting between them. The CDR3 contains 14 residues. Germline assignment: CDR1 SGHTA and CDR2 FQGNSA. As DNA, the CDR3 is TGTGCCAGCAGCTTACCCCGGGACAGAAACACCATATATTTT. Protein sequence: CASSLPRDRNTIYF.

This clone was seen a few times. The chain couples TRBV30 to TRBJ1-5, with 7 bases that match TRBD1. Germline trimming cut 7 bases from V and 4 bases from J; bases unmatched to any gene: 7. Germline V CDR1 and CDR2: GTSNPN, SVGIG (reference sequence). This CDR3 contains 13 residues. This CDR3 is CAFRDSYNQPQHF. The CDR3 nucleotides are TGTGCCTTCAGGGACAGTTATAATCAGCCCCAGCATTTT.

This clone was seen once. The chain joins TRBV11-2 to TRBJ1-6, with 7 bases identical to TRBD1. CDR1 and CDR2 (germline): SGHAT, FQNNGV. V shed 4 bases and J 7 bases; nucleotides not matched to a gene: 4. This CDR3 region has 14 residues. CDR3 nucleotide sequence: TGTGCCAGCAGCTCCCGGGACAGAAATTCACCCCTCCACTTT. Translation: CASSSRDRNSPLHF. The full variable domain, its missing parts supplied by reference TRBV11-2 and TRBJ1-6, is EAGVAQSPRYKIIEKRQSVAFWCNPISGHATLYWYQQILGQGPKLLIQFQNNGVVDDSQLPKDRFSAERLKGVDSTLKIQPAKLEDSAVYLCASSSRDRNSPLHFGNGTRLTVT.

This chain connects TRBV5-1 to TRBJ2-5, with D possibly matching TRBD1 (6 bases). Looked up from germline, CDR1 is SGHRS and CDR2 is YFSETQ. Deletions cut 1 base from V and 1 base from J, with 11 bases between. This CDR3 has 15 residues. This chain's CDR3 is CASSLQQGLQETQYF. The CDR3 DNA reads as TGCGCCAGCAGCTTGCAACAGGGCCTCCAAGAGACCCAGTACTTC.

The V gene is TRBV5-4, the J gene TRBJ2-1; TRBD1 agrees at 10 bases. Unmatched junction bases numbered 5, after V lost 0 bases and J lost 2 bases. This CDR3 is built from 17 residues. Per the germline V gene, CDR1 is SGHNT and CDR2 is YYREEE (reference sequence). CDR3 nucleotide sequence: TGTGCCAGCAGCTTGGCCCCGACAGGGGGCGCCTACAATGAGCAGTTCTTC. This gives the protein CASSLAPTGGAYNEQFF.

The rearrangement uses TRBV11-2 and TRBJ2-7; 8 bases align to TRBD1. V was clipped by 5 bases and J by 2 bases; unmatched bases: 11. Germline CDR1 and CDR2: SGHAT and FQNNGV. The CDR3 covers 16 residues. The CDR3 DNA reads as TGTGCCAGCAGCCCGGGACAGGCCCGAGGTCCCTACGAGCAGTACTTC. Translating gives CASSPGQARGPYEQYF. Combining the CDR3 with reference TRBV11-2 and TRBJ2-7 gives the whole variable domain EAGVAQSPRYKIIEKRQSVAFWCNPISGHATLYWYQQILGQGPKLLIQFQNNGVVDDSQLPKDRFSAERLKGVDSTLKIQPAKLEDSAVYLCASSPGQARGPYEQYFGPGTRLTVT.

V gene TRBV29-1 combines with J gene TRBJ2-5, with 7 positions matching TRBD1. The CDR3 is 14 residues long. V lost 4 bases, J lost 4 bases, and 9 bases stayed unmatched. Germline CDR1 and CDR2: SQVTM and ANQGSEA. The CDR3 is CSVVNAGDRETQYF. CDR3 nucleotides: TGCAGCGTTGTAAATGCAGGGGACAGAGAGACCCAGTACTTC.

In its sample, this clone was seen a few times. The chain has TRBV25-1 and TRBJ2-7; 12 nucleotides align to TRBD2. Germline CDR1 is MGHDK and CDR2 is SYGVNS. Trimming cost V 4 bases and J 7 bases; bases outside gene matches: 11. The CDR3 extends over 16 amino acids. DNA of the CDR3: TGTGCCAGCAGTGGCCATGGCCTAGCGGGGGGGCGGGAGCAGTACTTC. Protein sequence: CASSGHGLAGGREQYF.

Only one count was recorded for this clone. The genes are TRBV6-6 and TRBJ1-1; no clear D. CDR1 and CDR2 from the germline V gene are MNHNY and SVGAGI (reference sequence). The CDR3 contains 9 residues. Trimming left V 6 bases short and J 8 bases short, with 4 bases between. The CDR3 is CASSSEAFF. The CDR3 bases are TGTGCCAGCAGCTCGGAAGCTTTCTTT.

This chain links TRBV19 with TRBJ1-4; tentatively, D is TRBD1 (5 bases). The germline V gene encodes CDR1 LNHDA and CDR2 SQIVND (reference sequence). The ends were cut back, 4 bases at V and 10 bases at J, with 16 bases in the middle. The CDR3 runs 14 residues. The CDR3 sequence: CASSTERGIGKLFF. The CDR3 DNA reads TGTGCCAGTAGTACTGAACGGGGGATTGGAAAACTGTTTTTT.